The T cell receptor beta chain under discussion was sequenced for a study of cytomegalovirus exposure and HLA in healthy donors. Study-wide results and caveats: In an earlier analysis, in 620 or so donors, most V segments appeared productive either ~90% or ~30% of the time. Analysis was performed later, and it showed HLA-associated TCR beta chains to be more clonally expanded than equally common others.

As to this clone: The target antigen is unknown.

Both 60 Vbeta primers and 13 Jbeta primers went into the PCR. The method was immunoSEQ multiplex PCR; TCRdb's version includes in-frame clones alone and lacks a portion of them. Of more than 95,000 clones detected, 76% appear once; the ten largest clones hold about 5.7%. CDR1 and CDR2 from the germline V gene are SGDLS and YYNGEE. The CDR3 is 12 amino acids. Trimming pared 0 bases from V and 4 bases from J, leaving 4 bases between. Sequences were obtained from PBMCs. The chain has TRBV9 and TRBJ2-5; unclear D gene. The TCR sequence derives from a woman aged 18-35 years in good health and CMV-seropositive. The CDR3 bases are TGTGCCAGCAGCGTAGGAGGAGAGACCCAGTACTTC. This encodes CASSVGGETQYF.